This entry is about one TCR beta chain. This CDR3 region has 12 residues. V was cut by 4 bases and J by 13 bases, with 16 bases left in between. The germline V gene has CDR1 WSHSY and CDR2 SAAADI. This sample is drawn from a study of blood T cell repertoires in COVID-19. For the study at large: Sources were T cells, B-cell-depleted T cells, or PBMCs; the material itself was cDNA or gDNA.

Authors' methods: Estimation of nucleated cell counts relied on the amplification of reference gene primers. Repertoires were generated with immunoSEQ multiplex PCR, while TCRdb's copy carries only in-frame clones and drops some. V, J and clone size reflect that table, while D and trimming were determined from the DNA. The sample yields approximately 280,000 clones, around 91% seen once. The sample consisted of PBMCs or T cells enriched from blood (not recorded which). The gene calls are TRBV10-2 and TRBJ1-2, with unresolved D. This TCR came from a woman aged 18-35 years with acute COVID-19. The CDR3 DNA is TGCGCCAGCAGTGTTACGCAGGCCATGACCACCTTC. Translated, it gives CASSVTQAMTTF.